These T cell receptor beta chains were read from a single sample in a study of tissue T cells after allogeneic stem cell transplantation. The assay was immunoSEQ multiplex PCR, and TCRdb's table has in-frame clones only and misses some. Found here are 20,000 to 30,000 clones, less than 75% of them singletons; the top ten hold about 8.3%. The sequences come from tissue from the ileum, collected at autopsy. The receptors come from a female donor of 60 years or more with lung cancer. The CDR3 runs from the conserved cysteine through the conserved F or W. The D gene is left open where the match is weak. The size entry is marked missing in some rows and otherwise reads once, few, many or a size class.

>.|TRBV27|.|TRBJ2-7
CASSLLSGPAYEQYF
TGTGCCAGCAGCCTCTTGTCTGGGCCCGCCTACGAGCAGTACTTC
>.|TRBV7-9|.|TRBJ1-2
CASSLDVAGNYGYTF
TGTGCCAGCAGCTTAGATGTGGCAGGCAACTATGGCTACACCTTC
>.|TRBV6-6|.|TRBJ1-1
CASSDGQNTEAFF
TGTGCCAGCAGTGATGGACAGAACACTGAAGCTTTCTTT
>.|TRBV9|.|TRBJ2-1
CASSVGEEGHEQFF
TGTGCCAGCAGCGTAGGGGAGGAGGGACATGAGCAGTTCTTC
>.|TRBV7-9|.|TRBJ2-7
CASSPSYEQYF
TGTGCCAGCAGCCCCTCCTACGAGCAGTACTTC
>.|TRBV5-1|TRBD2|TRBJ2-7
CASSILSGEYYEQYF
TGCGCCAGCAGCATCTTGAGCGGGGAATACTACGAGCAGTACTTC
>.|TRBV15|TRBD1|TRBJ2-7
CATSPRTGGKYEQYF
TGTGCCACCAGCCCTCGGACAGGGGGCAAGTACGAGCAGTACTTC
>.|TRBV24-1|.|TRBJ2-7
CATSQGGPYEQYF
TGTGCCACCAGCCAGGGGGGCCCCTACGAGCAGTACTTC
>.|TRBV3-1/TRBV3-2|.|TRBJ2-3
CASSQVENTQYF
TGTGCCAGCAGCCAAGTTGAGAATACGCAGTATTTT
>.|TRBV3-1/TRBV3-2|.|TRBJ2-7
CASSQGGGTQLKQYF
TGTGCCAGCAGCCAAGGAGGTGGGACCCAATTAAAGCAGTACTTC
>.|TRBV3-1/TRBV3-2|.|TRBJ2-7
CASSQAREQYF
TGTGCCAGCAGCCAAGCGCGGGAGCAGTACTTC
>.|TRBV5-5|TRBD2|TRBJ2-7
CASSLASGRATVSYEQYF
TGTGCCAGCAGCTTGGCCAGCGGGAGGGCTACCGTCTCCTACGAGCAGTACTTC
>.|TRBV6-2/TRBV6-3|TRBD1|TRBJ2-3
CASSYGGTGPDTQYF
TGTGCCAGCAGTTACGGAGGGACAGGTCCAGATACGCAGTATTTT
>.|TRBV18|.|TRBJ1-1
CASSQMVERAEAFF
TGTGCCAGCTCACAGATGGTCGAGCGCGCTGAAGCTTTCTTT
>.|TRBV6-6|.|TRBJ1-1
CASSFSGEAFF
TGTGCCAGCAGCTTCTCGGGTGAAGCTTTCTTT
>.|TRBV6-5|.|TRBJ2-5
CASVVWGREEETQYF
TGTGCCAGCGTGGTATGGGGCAGGGAGGAAGAGACCCAGTACTTC
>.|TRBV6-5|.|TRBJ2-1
CASRYSVDGRSFEQFF
TGTGCCAGCAGGTACTCAGTCGACGGGAGATCGTTTGAGCAGTTCTTC
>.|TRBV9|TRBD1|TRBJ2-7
CASSAGQGPSEQYF
TGTGCCAGCAGCGCTGGACAGGGCCCCAGCGAGCAGTACTTC
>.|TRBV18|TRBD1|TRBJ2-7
CASSPPSGQGYEQYF
TGTGCCAGCTCACCACCATCCGGACAGGGCTACGAGCAGTACTTC
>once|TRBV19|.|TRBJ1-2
CASSMAADTYGYTF
TGTGCCAGTAGTATGGCCGCAGATACCTATGGCTACACCTTC
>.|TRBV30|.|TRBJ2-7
CAWTPPGREQYF
TGTGCCTGGACCCCCCCGGGGCGCGAGCAGTACTTC
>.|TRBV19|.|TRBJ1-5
CASKARAQPQHF
TGTGCCAGTAAGGCGAGAGCTCAGCCCCAGCATTTT
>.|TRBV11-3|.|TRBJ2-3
CASSLGGADTQYF
TGTGCCAGCAGCTTAGGCGGGGCAGATACGCAGTATTTT
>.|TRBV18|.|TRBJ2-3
CASSPLADTQYF
TGTGCCAGCTCACCCTTAGCGGATACGCAGTATTTT
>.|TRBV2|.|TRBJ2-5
CASSRIGLLEETQYF
TGTGCCAGCAGCCGAATAGGGCTTTTGGAAGAGACCCAGTACTTC
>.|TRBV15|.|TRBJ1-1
CATSRGDISTEAFF
TGTGCCACCAGCAGAGGGGACATTTCCACTGAAGCTTTCTTT
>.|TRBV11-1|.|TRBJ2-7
CASSLDRGSQYF
TGTGCCAGCAGCTTAGATAGAGGGTCGCAGTACTTC
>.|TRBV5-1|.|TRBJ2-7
CASSLVCSPPGHESNEQYF
TGCGCCAGCAGCTTGGTTTGCTCCCCCCCGGGACACGAGTCTAACGAGCAGTACTTC
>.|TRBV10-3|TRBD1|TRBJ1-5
CAIRGQGENQPQHF
TGTGCCATCAGAGGACAGGGGGAGAATCAGCCCCAGCATTTT
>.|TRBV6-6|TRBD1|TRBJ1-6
CASSIDRGYNSPLHF
TGTGCCAGCAGTATCGACAGGGGGTATAATTCACCCCTCCACTTT
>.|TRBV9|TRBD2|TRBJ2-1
CASSARLASSYNEQFF
TGTGCCAGCAGCGCCAGACTAGCTTCCTCCTACAATGAGCAGTTCTTC
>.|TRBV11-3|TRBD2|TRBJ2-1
CASLKRDKNEQFF
TGTGCCAGCCTCAAGCGGGATAAAAATGAGCAGTTCTTC
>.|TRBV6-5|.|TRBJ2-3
CASSHGLPDTQYF
TGTGCCAGCAGCCACGGACTGCCAGATACGCAGTATTTT
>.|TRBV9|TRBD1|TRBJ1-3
CASSEGRTGGFSGNTIYF
TGTGCCAGCAGCGAAGGGAGGACAGGCGGTTTCTCTGGAAACACCATATATTTT
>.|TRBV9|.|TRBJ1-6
CASSVVRGVNSPLHF
TGTGCCAGCAGCGTAGTTCGAGGAGTTAATTCACCCCTCCACTTT
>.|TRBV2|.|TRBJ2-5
CASRSQGGTQYF
TGTGCCAGCAGGTCACAGGGAGGGACCCAGTACTTC
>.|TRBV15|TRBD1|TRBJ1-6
CATSNDDRGNSPLHF
TGTGCCACCAGTAATGACGACAGGGGGAATTCACCCCTCCACTTT
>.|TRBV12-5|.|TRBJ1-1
CASGFGQTNTEAFF
TGTGCTAGTGGTTTTGGACAGACGAACACTGAAGCTTTCTTT
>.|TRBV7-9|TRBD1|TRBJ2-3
CASIRTGRTDTQYF
TGTGCCAGCATCCGGACAGGGCGCACAGATACGCAGTATTTT
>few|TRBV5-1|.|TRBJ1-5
CASSLVPVINQPQHF
TGCGCCAGCAGCTTGGTGCCAGTCATCAATCAGCCCCAGCATTTT
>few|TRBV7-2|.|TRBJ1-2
CASSLGSLYGYTF
TGTGCCAGCAGCTTAGGCAGTCTCTATGGCTACACCTTC
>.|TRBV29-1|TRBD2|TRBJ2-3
CSARTSGGVDTQYF
TGCAGCGCCCGGACTAGCGGGGGGGTGGATACGCAGTATTTT
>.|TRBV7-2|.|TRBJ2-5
CASSSPAGWETQYF
TGTGCCAGCAGCTCCCCCGCAGGGTGGGAGACCCAGTACTTC
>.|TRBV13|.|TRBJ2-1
CASSRLEKQQFF
TGTGCCAGCAGCCGCCTAGAGAAACAGCAGTTCTTC
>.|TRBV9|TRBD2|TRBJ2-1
CASSVGLAGGQGNEQFF
TGTGCCAGCAGCGTAGGCCTAGCGGGGGGGCAGGGCAATGAGCAGTTCTTC
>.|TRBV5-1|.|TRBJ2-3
CASRAAHLTDTQYF
TGCGCCAGCAGGGCGGCCCACCTCACAGATACGCAGTATTTT
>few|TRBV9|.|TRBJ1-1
CASSGGQLNTEAFF
TGTGCCAGCAGCGGAGGACAGCTTAACACTGAAGCTTTCTTT
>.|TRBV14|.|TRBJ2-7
CASRKTGEGKNEQYF
TGTGCCAGCAGGAAGACAGGGGAGGGAAAAAACGAGCAGTACTTC
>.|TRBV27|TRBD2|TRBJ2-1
CASRTSGSLTYFF
TGTGCCTCCCGAACTAGCGGGAGTTTAACTTACTTCTTC
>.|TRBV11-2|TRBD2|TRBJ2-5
CASSSGAGAVETQYF
TGTGCCAGCAGCTCTGGAGCGGGAGCCGTGGAGACCCAGTACTTC
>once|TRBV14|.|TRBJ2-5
CASSQAGLAEGETQYF
TGTGCCAGCAGCCAAGCTGGACTGGCGGAGGGGGAGACCCAGTACTTC
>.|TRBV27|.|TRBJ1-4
CASSLGGDEKLFF
TGTGCCAGCAGTTTAGGGGGAGATGAAAAACTGTTTTTT
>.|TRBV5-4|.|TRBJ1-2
CASSSGLYGYTF
TGTGCCAGCAGCTCAGGGTTGTATGGCTACACCTTC
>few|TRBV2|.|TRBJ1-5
CASSSDGHSNQPQHF
TGTGCCAGCAGCTCAGACGGACATAGCAATCAGCCCCAGCATTTT
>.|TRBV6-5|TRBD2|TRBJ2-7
CASRKSGGNYEQYF
TGTGCCAGCAGGAAAAGCGGGGGTAACTACGAGCAGTACTTC
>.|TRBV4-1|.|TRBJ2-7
CASSQDAWGGSLTNYEQYF
TGCGCCAGCAGCCAAGATGCATGGGGGGGCAGTTTGACTAACTACGAGCAGTACTTC
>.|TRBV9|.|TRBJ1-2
CASSVRPQPTNYGYTF
TGTGCCAGCAGCGTTAGGCCCCAGCCGACTAACTATGGCTACACCTTC
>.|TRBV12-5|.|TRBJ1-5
CASGLGQGVRQPQHF
TGTGCTAGTGGTTTGGGCCAGGGTGTACGCCAGCCCCAGCATTTT
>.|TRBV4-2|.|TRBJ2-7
CASSQDLGGGYEQYF
TGTGCCAGCAGCCAAGATCTAGGGGGGGGCTACGAGCAGTACTTC